There are a few counts of the clone carrying this TCR beta chain. The antigen remains undetermined. This entry comes from a study of T cell repertoires in cytomegalovirus infection. Study-level information: HLA-B-restricted CMV epitopes that are well studied, plus recently identified HLA-C-restricted ones, were used by the study. CMV infection together with matching HLA type was indicated by public TCR beta signatures. General study results and limits: Frequencies of public TCR beta families were cumulated, and this identified carriers of CMV plus the relevant HLA.

TCRdb fed the reads into MiXCR, producing one record per CDR3 protein. Of some 700,000 distinct CDR3 sequences listed, roughly a third are singletons. This clonotype originated in a human donor in good health (CMV status not recorded). Some clones in this sample may be carry-over from other donors' samples. The material sequenced was cultured PBMCs, taken from culture after CMV antigen stimulation.

The CDR3 nucleotides are TGTGCCAGCAGCGTGAACAGAATTGAAGCTTTCTTT. It codes for CASSVNRIEAFF. The J gene is TRBJ1-1, the V gene TRBV7-2; no definite D call. The CDR3 has 12 residues. V was pared by 5 bases and J by 7 bases, with 11 bases between. Germline CDR1 SGHTA, CDR2 FQGNSA.